The TCR beta chain under discussion was sequenced for a study of T cells expressing NK-cell markers. Study-wide background: Source material for TCR beta repertoires consisted of sorted CD3+CD56+NKG2C+, CD3+CD56+NKG2C- and CD3+CD56-NKG2C+ T cells. Of eight sequenced donors, seven were HCMV-seropositive and one HCMV-seronegative.

Study observations and caveats: Dominant NKG2C+ clonotypes in a handful of donors made up roughly 1.0-7.0% of CD8+ T cells.

The CDR3 totals 13 residues. The germline V gene encodes CDR1 KGHSH and CDR2 LQKENI. In the case of this clonotype: Its antigen is currently unknown.

5'RACE template switching with UMIs produced the TCR beta cDNA. For each CDR3 protein, TCRdb gives one entry from its re-call of the 5' RACE reads, without DNA. The ten top clones account for 7.3%, within a sample of 400,000 to 500,000 distinct CDR3 sequences. The sample taken for sequencing was blood T cells: a sorted CD56 or NKG2C T cell subset, CD4+ or CD8+ T cells, or bulk PBMC T cells (not recorded which). The TCR originated in a woman aged 18-69 years in good health. V gene TRBV18 combines with J gene TRBJ2-2; TCRdb's D call, TRBD1, is unchecked because there is no DNA. Here the CDR3 reads CASSSQGHPELFF.